This T cell receptor beta chain stems from a study of PD-L1 blockade in urothelial cancer. Overall study results and limits: Having blood TCR clonality under the median before treatment predicted better survival.

CDR3 length: 17 residues. V gave up 1 base and J gave up 10 bases; unmatched junction bases: 15. Germline CDR1 reads LGHNA; CDR2 reads YSLEER. Enrolled patients showed locally advanced or metastatic urothelial carcinoma. Concerning this clone itself: As yet, its antigen is unknown.

Profiled with immunoSEQ multiplex PCR; TCRdb holds only in-frame clones, not every one. In the table there are under 35,000 clones, about 88% of which are singletons. The V gene is TRBV4-3, the J gene TRBJ2-1; 8 positions agree with TRBD2. The sample here was PBMCs, taken around atezolizumab (anti-PD-L1) treatment. The origin of this receptor is a man aged 45 to 65 with urothelial cancer. CDR3 in amino acids: CASSQGSGAGGLWEQFF. CDR3 nucleotides: TGCGCCAGCAGCCAAGGGTCGGGTGCGGGAGGTTTATGGGAGCAGTTCTTC.